A few counts support the clone carrying this T cell receptor (beta chain). This specimen includes other DNA sequences encoding the same CDR3. The data originate from a study of blood T cell repertoires in COVID-19. Background on the study: Both acute and convalescent COVID-19 samples were obtained from the United States, Italy and Spain. Sample material is recorded as cDNA or gDNA derived from T cells, B-cell-depleted T cells, or PBMCs.

As processed by the authors: Researchers report that nucleated cell counts were estimated from reference gene primer amplification. Clones were read by immunoSEQ multiplex PCR, and TCRdb kept only the in-frame ones, dropping some. V and J calls and clone size are those listed in that table; D and trimming were worked out from the DNA. The sample holds roughly 14,000 clones, 65% to 80% seen once. Specimen: peripheral blood. This sequence originates from a boy aged 2 to 10 with active or convalescent COVID-19.

The CDR3 DNA is TGTGCCAGCAGCCTAGGATTGGGGCCGGATACGCAGTATTTT. The encoded protein is CASSLGLGPDTQYF. This rearrangement joins TRBV7-9 to TRBJ2-3, with a tentative D call TRBD1 (5 bases). CDR1 is SEHNR, CDR2 FQNEAQ, per germline (reference sequence). Trimming shortened V by 5 bases and J by 6 bases, and 15 bases separated the two germline ends. The CDR3 extends over 14 amino acids.